This entry is about one TCR beta chain. No antigen is known for it. Germline V gene lookup returns CDR1 SGHDN and CDR2 FVKESK. V shed 4 bases, J shed 6 bases, and the junction held 5 bases outside the gene matches. This CDR3 has 15 residues. This entry belongs to a study of T cell responses to AZD1222 COVID-19 vaccine. Some clones are missing from TCRdb's copy, which holds only in-frame ones; the method was immunoSEQ multiplex PCR. Here the sample spans about 170,000 clones, approximately 92% being singletons. Points from the study as a whole: Donors skewed white British and female; clonal diversity was possibly underestimated.

The gene calls are TRBV14 and TRBJ2-1, with 11 bases that match TRBD2. The material sequenced was peripheral blood, taken on day 0 of AZD1222 vaccination. The TCR originated in an adult in good health. This chain's CDR3 is CASSPTSGALNEQFF. CDR3 bases: TGTGCCAGCAGCCCGACTAGCGGGGCCCTCAATGAGCAGTTCTTC.